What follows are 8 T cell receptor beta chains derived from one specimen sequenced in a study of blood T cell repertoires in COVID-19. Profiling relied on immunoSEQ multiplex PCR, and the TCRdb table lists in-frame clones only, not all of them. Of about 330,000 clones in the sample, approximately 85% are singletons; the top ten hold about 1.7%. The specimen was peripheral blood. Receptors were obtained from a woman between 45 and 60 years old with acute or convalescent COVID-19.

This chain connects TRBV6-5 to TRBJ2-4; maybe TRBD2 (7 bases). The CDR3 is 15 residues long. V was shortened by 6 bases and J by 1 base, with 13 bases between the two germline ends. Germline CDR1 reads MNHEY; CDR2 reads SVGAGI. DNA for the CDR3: TGTGCCAGCAGCCTAGGGGGGGACGCCAAAAACATTCAGTACTTC. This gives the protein CASSLGGDAKNIQYF.

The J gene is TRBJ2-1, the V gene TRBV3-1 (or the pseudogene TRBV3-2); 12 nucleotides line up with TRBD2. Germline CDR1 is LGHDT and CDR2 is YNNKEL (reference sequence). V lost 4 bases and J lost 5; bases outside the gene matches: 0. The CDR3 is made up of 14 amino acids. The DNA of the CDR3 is TGTGCCAGCAGCCGGACTAGCGGGAACAATGAGCAGTTCTTC. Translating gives CASSRTSGNNEQFF.

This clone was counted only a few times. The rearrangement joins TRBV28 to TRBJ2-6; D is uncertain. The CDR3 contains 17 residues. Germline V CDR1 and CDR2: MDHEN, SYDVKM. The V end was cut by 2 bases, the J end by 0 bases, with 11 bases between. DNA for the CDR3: TGTGCCAGCAGTTTAAGTTTGCGGAGCTCTGGGGCCAACGTCCTGACTTTC. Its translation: CASSLSLRSSGANVLTF.

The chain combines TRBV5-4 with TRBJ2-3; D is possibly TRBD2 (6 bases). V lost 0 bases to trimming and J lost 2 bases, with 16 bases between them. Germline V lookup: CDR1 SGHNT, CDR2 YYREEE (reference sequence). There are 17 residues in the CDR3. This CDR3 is CASSLADGSTLTDTQYF. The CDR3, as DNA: TGTGCCAGCAGCTTGGCCGACGGGAGTACCCTCACAGATACGCAGTATTTT.

The CDR3, as DNA: TGTGCCAGCAGTTCTCTCTACGAGCAGTACTTC. It codes for CASSSLYEQYF. The chain has TRBV28 and TRBJ2-7; D remains unclear. The length of the CDR3 is 11 residues. CDR1 is MDHEN and CDR2 is SYDVKM in the germline V gene. V was cut by 4 bases and J by 3 bases, with 4 bases left in between.

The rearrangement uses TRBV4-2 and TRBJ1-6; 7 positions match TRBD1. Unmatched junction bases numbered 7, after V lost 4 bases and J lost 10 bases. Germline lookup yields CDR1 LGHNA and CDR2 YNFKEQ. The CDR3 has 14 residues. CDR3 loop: CASSLGQVRSPLHF. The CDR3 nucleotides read TGTGCCAGCAGCCTTGGACAGGTGCGATCACCCCTCCACTTT.

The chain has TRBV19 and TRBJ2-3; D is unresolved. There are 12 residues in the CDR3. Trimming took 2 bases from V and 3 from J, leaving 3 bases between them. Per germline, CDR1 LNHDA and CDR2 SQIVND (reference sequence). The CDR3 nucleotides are TGTGCCAGTAGTATACAGACAGATACGCAGTATTTT. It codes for CASSIQTDTQYF.

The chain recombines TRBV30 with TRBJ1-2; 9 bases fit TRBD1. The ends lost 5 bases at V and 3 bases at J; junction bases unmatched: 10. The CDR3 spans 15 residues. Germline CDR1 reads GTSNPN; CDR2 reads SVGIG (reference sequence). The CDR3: CAWVSGTGQYYGYTF. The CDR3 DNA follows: TGTGCCTGGGTATCCGGGACAGGGCAATACTATGGCTACACCTTC.